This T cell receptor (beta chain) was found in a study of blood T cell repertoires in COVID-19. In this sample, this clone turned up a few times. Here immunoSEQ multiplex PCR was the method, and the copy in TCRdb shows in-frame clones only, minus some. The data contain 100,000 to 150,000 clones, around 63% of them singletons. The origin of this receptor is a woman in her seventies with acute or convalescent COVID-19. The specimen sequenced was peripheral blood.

CDR3: CASSDSEGLDSGANVLTF. DNA for the CDR3: TGTGCCAGCAGTGACTCCGAGGGTCTGGACTCTGGGGCCAACGTCCTGACTTTC. The chain is built from TRBV6-4 and TRBJ2-6; TRBD2 might be the D (5 bases). Germline lookup yields CDR1 MRHNA and CDR2 SNTAGT. Trimming took 0 bases from V and 0 from J, leaving 12 bases between them. CDR3 length: 18 residues.